Below are 8 T cell receptor beta chains sequenced from a single sample in a study of T cells in Graves' hyperthyroidism and ophthalmopathy. The TCR beta CDR3 regions underwent amplification using RNA transcripts as the source. When the TCR CDR3 underwent first-round RT-PCR, the HTBI primer set was used. TCRdb fed the multiplex PCR reads into MiXCR, producing one record per CDR3 protein. The profile shows 200,000 to 250,000 distinct CDR3 sequences, around a sixth of them singletons. Sequences were obtained from blood. The receptor source for this set is a woman in her fifties or sixties with Graves' hyperthyroidism.

This chain links TRBV5-1 with TRBJ2-2; 8 positions match TRBD1. The CDR3 sequence is 16 residues long. The germline CDR1 and CDR2 sequences are SGHRS and YFSETQ. The J segment lost 2 bases and the V segment lost 4 bases, leaving 7 bases of the junction unmatched. CDR3 coding DNA: TGCGCCAGCAGCCGGAACGGACAGGGTAACACCGGGGAGCTGTTTTTT. Residues: CASSRNGQGNTGELFF.

This clonotype was observed at least ten times. The chain is built from TRBV6-1 and TRBJ1-4; 9 positions match TRBD1. The CDR3 totals 14 residues. Per germline, CDR1 MNHNS and CDR2 SASEGT. The ends lost 4 bases at V and 6 bases at J; junction bases unmatched: 3. CDR3 residues: CASSGTGADEKLFF. CDR3 in DNA: TGTGCCAGCAGTGGGACAGGGGCTGATGAAAAACTGTTTTTT.

V and J are TRBV6-1 and TRBJ1-1; 7 bases line up with TRBD1. Germline CDR1 and CDR2: MNHNS and SASEGT. V was clipped by 3 bases and J by 1 base; unmatched bases: 2. The CDR3 loop spans 14 amino acids. This chain's CDR3 is CASSDRGQNTEAFF. In DNA form, the CDR3 reads TGTGCCAGCAGTGATAGGGGGCAGAACACTGAAGCTTTCTTT.

Comment on this clonotype: Being one base from a much bigger clone, this may be a read error. V and J are TRBV2 and TRBJ2-1; 11 bases align to TRBD1. The ends lost 7 bases at V and 8 bases at J; junction bases unmatched: 7. CDR1 SNHLY and CDR2 FYNNEI come from the germline V gene. The CDR3 contains 14 residues. This CDR3 reads CASNPGTGGYEQFF. CDR3 sequence (DNA): TGTGCCAGCAACCCCGGGACAGGGGGGTATGAGCAGTTCTTC. The whole variable domain, remainder taken from reference TRBV2 and TRBJ2-1, is EPEVTQTPSHQVTQMGQEVILRCVPISNHLYFYWYRQILGQKVEFLVSFYNNEISEKSEIFDDQFSVERPDGSNFTLKIRSTKLEDSAMYFCASNPGTGGYEQFFGPGTRLTVL.

Notes on this clonotype: The junction differs from germline at one of its ends, possibly a read error. The chain recombines TRBV5-1 with TRBJ2-7; either TRBD1 or TRBD2 may fit D (5 bases each). From germline, CDR1 is SGHRS and CDR2 YFSETQ. CDR3 length equals 14 residues. The DNA of the CDR3 is TGTGCCAGCAGTCCCGGGACCAAATTCTACGAGCAGTACTTC. This translates into CASSPGTKFYEQYF.

Comments on this clonotype: A much larger clonotype is one base distant, so this may be a read error. V usage is TRBV11-2 and J usage is TRBJ2-5; D may be TRBD1 (6 bases). V gave up 5 bases and J gave up 5 bases, with 15 bases separating them. The CDR3 is 14 amino acids. Per the germline V gene, CDR1 is SGHAT and CDR2 is FQNNGV. CDR3 residues: CASSGGRDGETQYF. The CDR3 DNA follows: TGTGCCAGCAGCGGGGGCAGGGACGGCGAGACCCAGTACTTC.

This clonotype was observed at least ten times. V usage is TRBV28 and J usage is TRBJ2-2; 12 nucleotides line up with TRBD2. The germline CDR1 and CDR2 sequences are MDHEN and SYDVKM. The J segment lost 5 bases and the V segment lost 5 bases, leaving 3 bases of the junction unmatched. The CDR3 spans 15 residues. CDR3 protein: CASSPTSGGTGELFF. CDR3 in DNA: TGTGCCAGCAGTCCAACTAGCGGGGGGACCGGGGAGCTGTTTTTT.

At least ten counts were recorded for this clonotype. The chain couples TRBV7-2 to TRBJ1-2; D perhaps matches TRBD1 (6 bases). Germline values: CDR1 SGHTA, CDR2 FQGNSA. Trimming shortened V by 0 bases and J by 4 bases, and 9 bases separated the two germline ends. The CDR3 consists of 14 residues. Here the CDR3 reads CASSLAQGTYGYTF. Here the CDR3 DNA reads TGTGCCAGCAGCTTAGCTCAGGGGACCTATGGCTACACCTTC. The whole variable domain, remainder taken from reference TRBV7-2 and TRBJ1-2, is GAGVSQSPSNKVTEKGKDVELRCDPISGHTALYWYRQSLGQGLEFLIYFQGNSAPDKSGLPSDRFSAERTGGSVSTLTIQRTQQEDSAVYLCASSLAQGTYGYTFGSGTRLTVV.